The entry below gives a single T cell receptor (beta chain) sequence along with its context. Its antigen is currently unknown. This specimen belongs to a study of sequential checkpoint blockade in melanoma. Overall study results and limits: T-cell fraction and clonality followed PD-L1 and CD8+ counts, not mutational load.

The V and J ends lost 3 bases and 8 bases respectively, with 16 bases between them. The CDR3 is 14 residues long. Per the germline V gene, CDR1 is LNHDA and CDR2 is SQIVND (reference sequence). Treatment noted: randomized to nivolumab then ipilimumab (arm A) or the reverse (arm B). Sequencing was performed with immunoSEQ multiplex PCR; in TCRdb, only in-frame clones are kept and a portion is missing. The data show about 2,000 clones, roughly 30% seen once. The clonotype originates from a human donor with melanoma. The rearrangement joins TRBV19 to TRBJ1-2, with D uncertain. The sample in question was tumor tissue (inferred from file names), obtained from a patient given nivolumab and ipilimumab in sequence. Here the CDR3 reads CASSMAWELSGYTF. CDR3 nucleotide sequence: TGTGCCAGTAGTATGGCTTGGGAGCTCTCCGGCTACACCTTC.